This TCR beta chain was recovered during a study of T cell responses to AZD1222 COVID-19 vaccine. Study-level results: Once two AZD1222 doses were given, Spike-specific TCR breadth and depth went up. White British ancestry dominated among donors, who included more females, and clonal diversity was possibly underestimated. Repertoires were obtained solely post-peak T cell response.

V was clipped by 1 base and J by 4 bases, with 17 bases between them. Germline V gene sequence: CDR1 SGHVS, CDR2 FQNEAQ. CDR3 length: 17 residues. Only in-frame clones appear in the TCRdb table, and some are missing; sequencing was by immunoSEQ multiplex PCR. The table shows around 190,000 clones, with approximately 86% occurring only once. In this sample, this clone turned up once. Its matching antigen is unknown. Sample: peripheral blood, taken 28 days after the second AZD1222 dose. This sequence was found in an adult who received the AZD1222 COVID-19 vaccine. This chain connects TRBV7-8 to TRBJ2-1; D assignment may be TRBD1 or TRBD2 (5 bases each). The CDR3 nucleotides read TGTGCCAGCAGCTTAGTGGGAGACAGAGGGCCTTACAATGAGCAGTTCTTC. Protein sequence: CASSLVGDRGPYNEQFF.